This T cell receptor (beta chain) was identified in a study of shared clonotypes between healthy human individuals (TCRdb year 2020). Background on the whole study: Three men and two women, aged 18 to 49 years, made up the cohort. For each donor, CD4 naive and CD4 memory were each run on three plates, CD8 naive on two plates, and CD8 memory on one plate. To estimate repertoire size and how much clonotypes are shared between individuals, the study performed deep sequencing of blood TCR repertoires from roughly five healthy adults. To increase sequencing depth and limit assay-specific biases, different laboratories used diverse techniques to prepare libraries and sequence TCR repertoires. Between about 0.94 and 10 billion PBMCs per donor were obtained by leukapheresis.

Summary of the overall study and its limitations: Compared with non-shared clonotypes, the clonotypes found in all four sorted-subset donors had higher generation probabilities. The small number of donors limited the genetic and exposure-history diversity represented. Estimated clonotype richness was generally larger for naive than for memory subsets. Based on pairwise subsampling, the degree of clonotype sharing among donors was expected to be affected by sequencing depth. Even with the large sequencing depth, rarefaction of the sorted-subset datasets indicated that sequencing was incomplete. Sharing across four donors was observed for about 5% of naive CD4, over 3% of naive CD8, about 2.5% of memory CD4, and about 0.38% of memory CD8 clonotypes. Sampling was limited to blood, and TCR repertoires in tissue likely differ from TCR repertoires in blood.

Using the deep immunoSEQ assay, multiplex PCR amplified TCR CDR3 regions from genomic DNA. Extracted genomic DNA from each cell subset was spread evenly across all wells of several immunoSEQ 96-well plates, with each plate serving as a replicate. For sorted subsets, around 200 ng genomic DNA, equal to 25,000 to 35,000 T cell genomes, was loaded into each replicate PCR. Purified libraries were quantified with a Qubit 3.0 fluorometer, sized on a Bioanalyzer 2100, and re-quantified with the KAPA Library Quantification kit. Every immunoSEQ 96-well plate was sequenced on a dedicated single-read 150-cycle Illumina NextSeq 550 flow cell. The source study handled its data this way. Because the immunoSEQ output held only junctional sequences and lacked quality scores, the filtering could not match the filtering applied to full-length reads. To assign V/J genes and CDR3, sequences were annotated against IMGT germline references using PyIR, a Python wrapper for IgBLAST v1.9. Reads were removed for weak V/J assignments (E-value above 1e-6), missing CDR3, stop codons, out-of-frame junctions, or ambiguous translated residues. A V3J clonotype was defined by an identical inferred V gene, J gene, and CDR3 amino acid sequence. To compute the percentage overlap between repertoires, the number of shared unique clonotypes was divided by the size of the smaller repertoire. Repertoire richness was assessed with RTK rarefaction, the Chao1 estimator, and Recon v2.1 estimates of unobserved clonotypes. For all TCRbeta clonotypes obtained by the gDNA method from a few donors, generation probabilities were computed with OLGA. This immuneACCESS table, as held by TCRdb, lists in-frame sequences with V and J called but not all clones. Of the missing ones, under half trace to an unresolved V gene in checked studies; the others have no known cause. Clone size and V and J calls were adopted from that table, with D and trimming inferred from the DNA. For this sample the table gives under 1,100,000 clones, of which approximately 80% were detected only once. 0.61% of the sample belongs to the ten largest clones.

The table lists this clone with many counts. Which antigen it targets is not known. No per-base quality is available; no much larger clone lies one base away. Healthy HIV-negative adults with no recently reported acute infections or vaccinations were included as donors. Every donor was a Caucasian adult residing in Nashville, Tennessee, USA. Magnetic negative selection was used to enrich CD4+ T cells, after which naive cells were positively selected on CD45RA and the negative fraction became the memory subset. After blood collection by leukapheresis, PBMCs were isolated using Ficoll-Histopaque density gradient centrifugation and then cryopreserved in the vapor phase of liquid nitrogen. Analytical flow cytometry was used to check the purity and quantity of every magnetically sorted T cell population. From each sorted fraction, genomic DNA was isolated and quantified by UV absorbance on a Nanodrop 2000c.

The CDR1 and CDR2 encoded by the germline V gene are SGHRS and YFSETQ. Here V drops 7 bases and J drops 6 bases, and the junction holds 12 bases not matched to any gene. There are 15 amino acids in the CDR3, from cysteine to phenylalanine inclusive. Left in the record is the CDR3 DNA by itself, 45 bases read in frame from the first base. The rearranged chain carries TRBV5-1 and TRBJ2-7; 11 junctional bases match TRBD2. The clonotype was recovered from a man between 18 and 35 years old in good health. Some clones in this sample may be carry-over from other donors' samples. The sample consisted of memory CD4+ T cells from PBMCs. The cell subset or site label on this specimen signifies: CD45RA-negative fraction. The nucleotide sequence reads TGCGCCAGCGGAACTAGCGGGAGTCCGCTGGGCGAGCAGTACTTC. It is translated as CASGTSGSPLGEQYF.